This record covers a single TCR beta chain. In the source study's methods: Reference gene primer amplification in the assay estimated nucleated cell counts. Here immunoSEQ multiplex PCR was the method, and the copy in TCRdb shows in-frame clones only, minus some. The V and J calls and the clone size are those of that table, but D and trimming were determined from the DNA. The sample carries hundreds of thousands of clones, about nine tenths recorded once. This specimen comes from a study of blood T cell repertoires in COVID-19. The receptor was isolated from a woman aged 25 to 39 with acute COVID-19. The sequencing input was PBMCs or T cells enriched from blood (not recorded which).

The CDR3 protein is CASSDRWTNEKLFF. Written as DNA, the CDR3 is TGTGCCAGCAGTGACAGGTGGACTAATGAAAAACTGTTTTTT. V and J are TRBV6-1 and TRBJ1-4; D not certain. Trimming stripped 3 bases from V and 2 bases from J, with 7 bases between. Germline V gene data show CDR1 as MNHNS and CDR2 as SASEGT. The CDR3 contains 14 residues.